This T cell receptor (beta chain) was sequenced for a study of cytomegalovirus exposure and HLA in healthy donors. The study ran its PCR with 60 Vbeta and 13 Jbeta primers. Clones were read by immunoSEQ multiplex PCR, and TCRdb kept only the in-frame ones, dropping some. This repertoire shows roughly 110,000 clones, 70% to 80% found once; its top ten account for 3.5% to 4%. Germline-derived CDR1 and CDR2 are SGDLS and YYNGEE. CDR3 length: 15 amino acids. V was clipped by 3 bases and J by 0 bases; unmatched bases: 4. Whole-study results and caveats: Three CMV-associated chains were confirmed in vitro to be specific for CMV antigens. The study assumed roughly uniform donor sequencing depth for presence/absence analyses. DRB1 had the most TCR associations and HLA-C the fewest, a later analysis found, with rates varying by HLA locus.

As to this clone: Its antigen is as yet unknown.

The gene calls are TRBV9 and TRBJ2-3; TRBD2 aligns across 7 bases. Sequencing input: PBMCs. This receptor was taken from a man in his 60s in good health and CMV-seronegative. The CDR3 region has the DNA TGTGCCAGCAGCGAGGGACTACAAAGCACAGATACGCAGTATTTT. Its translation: CASSEGLQSTDTQYF.